These 20 T cell receptor beta chains share one sample of origin, sequenced in a study of cytomegalovirus exposure and HLA in healthy donors. TCRdb's copy holds only in-frame clones and misses some; the assay was immunoSEQ multiplex PCR. The sample holds 100,000 to 150,000 clones, more than 70% seen once. The source material was PBMCs. These receptors all come from a man aged 18 to 29 in good health and CMV-seronegative.

The chain couples TRBV9 to TRBJ1-6; TRBD1 aligns across 7 bases. CDR3 size: 15 residues. The germline V gene has CDR1 SGDLS and CDR2 YYNGEE. Trimming took 2 bases from V and 10 from J; bases not matched to a gene: 9. The CDR3 DNA sequence: TGTGCCAGCAGCGTCTCACGGACAGGAGAATCACCCCTCCACTTT. Translated: CASSVSRTGESPLHF.

V usage is TRBV19 and J usage is TRBJ1-1; D unclear. V gave up 5 bases and J gave up 4 bases, with 17 bases separating them. The CDR3 spans 15 residues. The germline gives CDR1 LNHDA, CDR2 SQIVND (reference sequence). In nucleotides, the CDR3 is TGTGCCAGTAGTCCCATCGGTAGGGAGACCACTGAAGCTTTCTTT. Protein product: CASSPIGRETTEAFF.

The chain has TRBV19 and TRBJ1-2; 8 nucleotides agree with TRBD1. Germline-derived CDR1 and CDR2 are LNHDA and SQIVND (reference sequence). Trimming removed 7 bases from V and 1 base from J; junction bases left unmatched: 8. CDR3 size: 15 residues. The chain's CDR3 is CASTNPGGVNYGYTF. The CDR3 DNA reads as TGTGCCAGTACGAACCCAGGGGGCGTTAACTATGGCTACACCTTC. Looking up the rest from reference TRBV19 and TRBJ1-2 gives the full variable domain: DGGITQSPKYLFRKEGQNVTLSCEQNLNHDAMYWYRQDPGQGLRLIYYSQIVNDFQKGDIAEGYSVSREKKESFPLTVTSAQKNPTAFYLCASTNPGGVNYGYTFGSGTRLTVV.

CDR3 residues: CASSLNPGYGYTF. The CDR3 bases are TGTGCCAGCAGCTTGAATCCAGGCTATGGCTACACCTTC. The chain employs TRBV5-6 and TRBJ1-2, with D unclear. V was cut by 1 base and J by 4 bases, with 8 bases left in between. Germline CDR1 and CDR2: SGHDT and YYEEEE. The CDR3 totals 13 residues.

The V and J genes are TRBV27 and TRBJ2-1; unclear D gene. The CDR3 has 13 residues. The ends were cut back, 3 bases at V and 5 bases at J, with 8 bases in the middle. The germline V gene has CDR1 MNHEY and CDR2 SMNVEV (reference sequence). CDR3 residues: CASSFAGDNEQFF. The CDR3 region has the DNA TGTGCCAGCAGTTTCGCCGGAGACAATGAGCAGTTCTTC.

The chain employs TRBV28 and TRBJ2-1, with D tentatively TRBD1 (5 bases). In germline, CDR1 is MDHEN, CDR2 SYDVKM. This CDR3 spans 14 amino acids. V gave up 2 bases and J gave up 6 bases, with 11 bases separating them. DNA of the CDR3: TGTGCCAGCAGTTTAGGGGCTATGGCCAATGAGCAGTTCTTC. Its translation is CASSLGAMANEQFF.

The chain has TRBV19 and TRBJ1-2, with D possibly matching TRBD1 (6 bases). Trimming left V 0 bases short and J 8 bases short, with 13 bases between. Germline V lookup: CDR1 LNHDA, CDR2 SQIVND (reference sequence). This CDR3 contains 14 residues. The CDR3 DNA reads TGTGCCAGTAGTATAGATCAGGACAGCCAGGGCTACACCTTC. It yields the protein CASSIDQDSQGYTF.

The chain has TRBV2 and TRBJ2-3; 9 positions match TRBD1. In germline, CDR1 is SNHLY, CDR2 FYNNEI. The CDR3 runs 15 residues. Unmatched junction bases numbered 6, after V lost 5 bases and J lost 3 bases. CDR3 sequence: CASSSDRGWTDTQYF. CDR3 sequence (DNA): TGTGCCAGCAGTTCGGACAGGGGATGGACAGATACGCAGTATTTT.

The J gene is TRBJ2-7, the V gene TRBV6-1, with a weak D call TRBD1 (6 bases). Germline-derived CDR1 and CDR2 are MNHNS and SASEGT. The CDR3 runs to 15 residues. Trimming removed 5 bases at V and 1 base at J, with 15 bases between. In nucleotides, the CDR3 is TGTGCCAGCAGTACCGACAGGCTTGGGTCCTACGAGCAGTACTTC. Amino acids: CASSTDRLGSYEQYF.

The rearrangement joins TRBV2 to TRBJ2-7; D is unresolved. The CDR3 runs to 15 residues. V was trimmed by 4 bases and J by 4 bases, leaving 17 bases between them. Germline-derived CDR1 and CDR2 are SNHLY and FYNNEI. The CDR3 spells CASSVDCQPTYEQYF. CDR3 in DNA: TGTGCCAGCAGTGTTGACTGCCAGCCAACGTACGAGCAGTACTTC.

This clone was counted between two and nine times. The V gene is TRBV29-1, the J gene TRBJ1-2, with TRBD1 matching over 7 bases. Germline V gives CDR1 SQVTM, CDR2 ANQGSEA. Germline trimming cut 5 bases from V and 0 bases from J; bases unmatched to any gene: 6. This CDR3 comprises 14 residues. CDR3 DNA: TGCAGCGTTTCGGGACAGCAGACTAACTATGGCTACACCTTC. This sequence encodes CSVSGQQTNYGYTF.

V and J are TRBV5-1 and TRBJ2-7; 9 bases fit TRBD2. Germline assignment: CDR1 SGHRS and CDR2 YFSETQ. Unmatched junction bases numbered 8, after V lost 2 bases and J lost 2 bases. CDR3 length: 16 amino acids. The CDR3 protein is CASSFQAGGSTYEQYF. In DNA form, the CDR3 reads TGCGCCAGCAGCTTTCAAGCGGGGGGCTCTACCTACGAGCAGTACTTC.

The chain has TRBV27 and TRBJ1-5; 7 bases agree with TRBD1. The CDR3 is 14 residues long. CDR1 is MNHEY, CDR2 SMNVEV, per germline (reference sequence). V lost 2 bases and J lost 5; bases outside the gene matches: 3. CDR3 in DNA: TGTGCCAGCAGTTTAAACAGGGGCCATCAGCCCCAGCATTTT. Amino acid sequence: CASSLNRGHQPQHF.

The chain recombines TRBV13 with TRBJ1-2; maybe TRBD1 (5 bases). CDR1 is PRHDT, CDR2 FYEKMQ, per germline (reference sequence). V was clipped by 5 bases and J by 6 bases, with 13 bases between them. The CDR3 sequence is 13 residues long. The CDR3 bases are TGTGCCAGCAGCCAGGACACGAGGCATGGCTACACCTTC. Its translation is CASSQDTRHGYTF. The full variable domain, completed using reference TRBV13 and TRBJ1-2, is AAGVIQSPRHLIKEKRETATLKCYPIPRHDTVYWYQQGPGQDPQFLISFYEKMQSDKGSIPDRFSAQQFSDYHSELNMSSLELGDSALYFCASSQDTRHGYTFGSGTRLTVV.

The chain recombines TRBV30 with TRBJ2-7; TRBD1 might be the D (6 bases). Trimming cost V 0 bases and J 4 bases, with 13 bases left between them. The CDR3 totals 14 residues. From germline, CDR1 is GTSNPN and CDR2 SVGIG (reference sequence). The CDR3 loop reads CAWSVQGHAYEQYF. The CDR3 DNA follows: TGTGCCTGGAGTGTGCAGGGGCATGCTTACGAGCAGTACTTC.

J is TRBJ2-1 and V is TRBV4-1; a weak D match, TRBD2 (6 bases). The CDR3 is 19 amino acids. The V end lost 3 bases, the J end lost 4 bases, and 25 bases lay between the germline ends. Germline CDR1 reads MGHRA; CDR2 reads YSYEKL. The CDR3 DNA follows: TGCGCCAGCAGCCAGACCCCGACGGCACCGGGAGCGGTTTACAATGAGCAGTTCTTC. Its protein product is CASSQTPTAPGAVYNEQFF.

This clone was observed a handful of times. The gene calls are TRBV5-6 and TRBJ2-7; 8 positions match TRBD1. The CDR3 loop spans 16 amino acids. J was trimmed by 4 bases and V by 1 base; bases with no gene match: 10. Germline CDR1 reads SGHDT; CDR2 reads YYEEEE. CDR3 residues: CASSLRGSRGRYEQYF. CDR3 nucleotide sequence: TGTGCCAGCAGCTTGAGGGGCAGCAGGGGGCGTTACGAGCAGTACTTC.

The V call is TRBV7-6, the J call TRBJ2-1; 8 positions match TRBD2. CDR3 length equals 14 residues. Losses at the gene ends were 5 bases for V and 2 bases for J; bases not matched to a gene: 2. Germline V gene sequence: CDR1 SGHVS, CDR2 FNYEAQ. The CDR3 nucleotides read TGTGCCAGCAGCCCGCGGGGGGCCTACAATGAGCAGTTCTTC. It specifies CASSPRGAYNEQFF.

This chain uses TRBV19 with TRBJ1-2; TRBD1 aligns across 8 bases. The CDR3 runs 15 residues. J gave up 5 bases and V 6 bases, and 11 bases lay outside the gene matches. Germline V gene data show CDR1 as LNHDA and CDR2 as SQIVND (reference sequence). CDR3 nucleotide sequence: TGTGCCAGTAGACCCCCCCAGGGGGCTTGGTATGGCTACACCTTC. It yields the protein CASRPPQGAWYGYTF.

The sample holds a few counts of this clone. This chain uses TRBV9 with TRBJ2-1; a possible D gene is TRBD2 (5 bases). V was shortened by 0 bases and J by 6 bases, with 16 bases between the two germline ends. The CDR3 is 16 amino acids. Germline lookup yields CDR1 SGDLS and CDR2 YYNGEE. The CDR3 DNA reads TGTGCCAGCAGCGTAGGCGGACTCACCGGAGGCAATGAGCAGTTCTTC. It yields the protein CASSVGGLTGGNEQFF.